The rows below give T cell receptor beta chains drawn from one sample of a study of blood T cell repertoires in COVID-19. Some clones are missing from TCRdb's copy, which holds only in-frame ones; the method was immunoSEQ multiplex PCR. Seen here are almost 350,000 clones, about 92% observed once, and the top ten hold roughly 3.9%. Sequenced material: peripheral blood. The receptor set was obtained from a woman aged 60-75 years with COVID-19, enrolled during active disease. CDR3s include the opening cysteine and the closing phenylalanine or tryptophan. D genes are given only for firm matches. Clone size is stated in some rows and not others, as once, few, many or a class when expanded.

V gene	J gene	D gene	CDR3 length	clone size	CDR3 protein	CDR3 DNA
TRBV5-8	TRBJ1-5	TRBD1	14	NA	CASTRGQFGQPQHF	TGTGCCAGCACCCGGGGACAGTTCGGTCAGCCCCAGCATTTT
TRBV4-1	TRBJ2-1	TRBD2	20	NA	CASSRSPTSGGASSYNEQFF	TGCGCCAGCAGCCGATCCCCGACTAGCGGGGGAGCGAGCTCCTACAATGAGCAGTTCTTC
TRBV19	TRBJ1-1	NA	11	few	CASSPGAEAFF	TGTGCCAGTAGTCCGGGGGCTGAAGCTTTCTTT
TRBV19	TRBJ2-2	NA	15	NA	CASQGGGLGTGELFF	TGTGCCAGTCAGGGGGGCGGCCTGGGGACCGGGGAGCTGTTTTTT
TRBV7-2	TRBJ1-1	TRBD1	13	NA	CASSWDRVSEAFF	TGTGCCAGCAGCTGGGACAGGGTCTCTGAAGCTTTCTTT
TRBV15	TRBJ2-3	NA	15	once	CATSRGGGGTDTQYF	TGTGCCACCAGCAGAGGGGGAGGGGGAACAGATACGCAGTATTTT
TRBV20-1	TRBJ1-1	TRBD1	11	NA	CSARDQGAAFF	TGCAGTGCTAGAGATCAGGGGGCCGCTTTCTTT
TRBV7-2	TRBJ1-4	NA	15	NA	CASSSDPGTNEKLFF	TGTGCCAGCAGCTCGGACCCGGGGACTAATGAAAAACTGTTTTTT
TRBV2	TRBJ1-6	NA	13	NA	CASKEVYNSPLHF	TGTGCCAGCAAGGAGGTATATAATTCACCCCTCCACTTT
TRBV18	TRBJ1-1	TRBD1	18	NA	CASSPLMGQGNQDTEAFF	TGTGCCAGCTCACCCCTCATGGGACAGGGAAATCAGGACACTGAAGCTTTCTTT
TRBV15	TRBJ2-7	TRBD2	13	NA	CATRVPGGLEQYF	TGTGCCACCCGCGTTCCGGGAGGGCTCGAGCAGTACTTC
TRBV3-1/TRBV3-2	TRBJ1-6	NA	15	NA	CASSPALLLNSPLHF	TGTGCCAGCAGCCCCGCGCTACTACTAAATTCACCCCTCCACTTT
TRBV5-1	TRBJ1-1	TRBD1	19	NA	CASSPDGPGQQAMNTEAFF	TGCGCCAGCAGCCCGGACGGACCGGGACAGCAAGCAATGAACACTGAAGCTTTCTTT
TRBV7-9	TRBJ2-5	NA	14	NA	CATALGGGQETQYF	TGTGCCACCGCCCTTGGGGGCGGTCAAGAGACCCAGTACTTC
TRBV25-1	TRBJ2-3	TRBD2	16	NA	CASSVPGGKNTDTQYF	TGTGCCAGCAGTGTACCGGGGGGGAAGAACACAGATACGCAGTATTTT